Only a few counts were recorded for the clone carrying this T cell receptor beta chain. It was cDNA, reverse transcribed from extracted RNA, that served as the sequencing template. Data came from immunoSEQ multiplex PCR; TCRdb stores just in-frame clones and leaves some out. The sample holds 170,000 or so clones, 59% seen once. This entry belongs to a study of CD8+ T cells in alopecia areata. Germline trimming cut 5 bases from V and 6 bases from J; bases unmatched to any gene: 15. This CDR3 region has 16 residues. CDR1 and CDR2 from the germline V gene are SQVTM and ANQGSEA. The clonotype was recovered from a human donor with alopecia areata. The chain carries TRBV29-1 and TRBJ2-1, with TRBD2 identical over 8 bases. Sample: CD4+ T cells sorted from blood, taken at week 0. The CDR3 here is CSVFGAGLGVSNEQFF. In nucleotides, the CDR3 is TGCAGCGTTTTCGGGGCGGGACTAGGTGTTAGCAATGAGCAGTTCTTC.